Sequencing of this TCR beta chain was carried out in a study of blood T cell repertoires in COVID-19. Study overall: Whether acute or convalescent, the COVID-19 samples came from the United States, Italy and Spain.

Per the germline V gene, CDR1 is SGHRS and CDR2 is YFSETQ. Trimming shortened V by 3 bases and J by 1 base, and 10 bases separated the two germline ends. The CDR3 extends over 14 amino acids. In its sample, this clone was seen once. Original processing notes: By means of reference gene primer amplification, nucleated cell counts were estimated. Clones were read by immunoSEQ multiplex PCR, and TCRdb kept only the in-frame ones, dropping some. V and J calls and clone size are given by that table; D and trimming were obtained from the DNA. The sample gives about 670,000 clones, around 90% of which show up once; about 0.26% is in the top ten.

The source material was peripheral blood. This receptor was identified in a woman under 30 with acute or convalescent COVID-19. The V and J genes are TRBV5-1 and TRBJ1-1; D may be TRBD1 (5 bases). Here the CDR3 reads CASSWTTANTEAFF. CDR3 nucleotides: TGCGCCAGCAGCTGGACGACAGCGAACACTGAAGCTTTCTTT.